The 20 T cell receptor beta chains listed next were all sequenced from one sample in a study of blood T cell repertoires in COVID-19. TCRdb's table, derived via immunoSEQ multiplex PCR, lists solely in-frame clones and lacks some. The data show under 250,000 clones, approximately 88% seen once. The sequencing input was peripheral blood. These receptors were taken from a man in his forties with acute or convalescent COVID-19.

V gene TRBV5-1 combines with J gene TRBJ1-2; 10 bases are a match to TRBD1. The CDR3 is 15 residues long. Trimming at V came to 3 bases and at J to 3 bases, leaving 5 bases not matched to a gene. The germline V gene has CDR1 SGHRS and CDR2 YFSETQ. The DNA for the CDR3 is TGCGCCAGCAGCTCCGGGGACAGGGGCCACTATGGCTACACCTTC. Protein: CASSSGDRGHYGYTF.

V and J are TRBV11-2 and TRBJ2-7, with 9 bases that match TRBD1. The trim removed 4 bases at V and 3 bases at J, leaving 4 bases unmatched. The CDR3 is made up of 14 amino acids. Germline CDR1 SGHAT, CDR2 FQNNGV. CDR3 DNA: TGTGCCAGCAGCTCGGGACAGGGACTCTACGAGCAGTACTTC. As protein: CASSSGQGLYEQYF.

Only one count was recorded for this clone. The chain has TRBV2 and TRBJ2-1, with TRBD2 identical over 7 bases. The trim removed 4 bases at V and 7 bases at J, leaving 7 bases unmatched. Germline V lookup: CDR1 SNHLY, CDR2 FYNNEI. This CDR3 region has 14 residues. This CDR3 is CASSAGGRFNEQFF. CDR3 nucleotide sequence: TGTGCCAGCAGTGCTGGCGGGAGATTTAATGAGCAGTTCTTC.

The genes are TRBV5-1 and TRBJ2-7, with TRBD2 matching 13 bases. The CDR3 sequence is 15 residues long. Germline-derived CDR1 and CDR2 are SGHRS and YFSETQ. The V and J ends lost 4 bases and 6 bases, in that order; junction bases with no gene match: 7. This chain's CDR3 is CASSRLAGGDSEQYF. The CDR3 region has the DNA TGCGCCAGCAGCAGACTAGCGGGAGGTGATTCCGAGCAGTACTTC.

This clone was seen a handful of times. J is TRBJ1-1 and V is TRBV5-6, with 8 bases lining up with TRBD1. The CDR3 consists of 14 residues. The trim removed 3 bases at V and 3 bases at J, leaving 4 bases unmatched. Germline assignment: CDR1 SGHDT and CDR2 YYEEEE. CDR3 sequence: CASSYTGGDTEAFF. The CDR3 bases are TGTGCCAGCAGCTACACAGGGGGAGACACTGAAGCTTTCTTT.

The CDR3 sequence: CASSLVAGVGNTIYF. CDR3 coding DNA: TGCGCCAGCAGCTTGGTAGCGGGTGTTGGAAACACCATATATTTT. This chain links TRBV5-1 with TRBJ1-3; D is unclear. V was shortened by 0 bases and J by 3 bases, with 10 bases between the two germline ends. The CDR3 runs to 15 residues. Germline CDR1 is SGHRS and CDR2 is YFSETQ.

The V gene is TRBV6-6, the J gene TRBJ1-1; D is ambiguous. The CDR3 consists of 16 residues. Deletions cut 5 bases from V and 3 bases from J, with 19 bases between. Looked up from germline, CDR1 is MNHNY and CDR2 is SVGAGI (reference sequence). This CDR3 reads CASSRTAGARDTEAFF. CDR3 in DNA: TGTGCCAGCAGTCGAACCGCGGGCGCAAGGGACACTGAAGCTTTCTTT.

The V and J genes are TRBV3-1 (or the pseudogene TRBV3-2) and TRBJ1-1; maybe TRBD1 (5 bases). Deletions cut 11 bases from V and 2 bases from J, with 12 bases between. CDR1 is LGHDT and CDR2 is YNNKEL in the germline V gene (reference sequence). This CDR3 spans 12 amino acids. The CDR3 DNA is TGTGCCTCCAGCTGGGGCAACACTGAAGCTTTCTTT. As protein: CASSWGNTEAFF.

CDR3 protein: CASNSDRGREEKLFF. DNA for the CDR3: TGTGCCAGCAATTCTGACAGGGGGCGAGAGGAAAAACTGTTTTTT. The chain has TRBV6-5 and TRBJ1-4; TRBD1 agrees at 10 bases. The CDR3 sequence is 15 residues long. J gave up 8 bases and V 7 bases, and 10 bases lay outside the gene matches. From germline, CDR1 is MNHEY and CDR2 SVGAGI.

This chain uses TRBV4-1 with TRBJ1-5; D call uncertain. This CDR3 has 15 amino acids. V shed 4 bases and J shed 2 bases, with 12 bases lying between them. The germline CDR1 and CDR2 sequences are MGHRA and YSYEKL. CDR3 sequence: CASSPGRIGNQPQHF. Written as DNA, the CDR3 is TGCGCCAGCAGCCCTGGGAGGATTGGCAATCAGCCCCAGCATTTT.

For the CDR3, the DNA is TGTGCCACCAGCATGGACAGATTAAGCAATCAGCCCCAGCATTTT. Protein: CATSMDRLSNQPQHF. This chain uses TRBV15 with TRBJ1-5; TRBD1 might be the D (6 bases). This CDR3 contains 15 residues. Per germline, CDR1 LNHNV and CDR2 YYDKDF (reference sequence). V was trimmed by 4 bases and J by 1 base, leaving 11 bases between them.

This chain connects TRBV13 to TRBJ2-5; 8 nucleotides line up with TRBD2. This CDR3 contains 16 residues. The germline CDR1 and CDR2 sequences are PRHDT and FYEKMQ (reference sequence). V was pared by 0 bases and J by 4 bases, with 7 bases of the junction left unmatched. The CDR3 sequence: CASSLGDAGGGETQYF. The DNA of the CDR3 is TGTGCCAGCAGCTTAGGCGACGCGGGAGGCGGAGAGACCCAGTACTTC.

This clone appeared a single time. The chain joins TRBV7-2 to TRBJ1-5; TRBD1 aligns across 7 bases. With 3 bases clipped from V and 2 bases from J, the junction kept 7 bases outside the gene matches. The CDR3 loop spans 16 amino acids. Germline CDR1 is SGHTA and CDR2 is FQGNSA. The CDR3 bases are TGTGCCAGCAGCTTCCGGCGAACAGGGGGCAATCAGCCCCAGCATTTT. Residues: CASSFRRTGGNQPQHF. Supplemented by reference TRBV7-2 and TRBJ1-5, the full variable domain reads GAGVSQSPSNKVTEKGKDVELRCDPISGHTALYWYRQSLGQGLEFLIYFQGNSAPDKSGLPSDRFSAERTGGSVSTLTIQRTQQEDSAVYLCASSFRRTGGNQPQHFGDGTRLSIL.

This clone was picked up a small number of times. The V and J genes are TRBV7-9 and TRBJ2-3; a weak D match, TRBD2 (6 bases). The V and J ends lost 4 bases and 0 bases respectively, with 14 bases between them. The germline V gene has CDR1 SEHNR and CDR2 FQNEAQ (reference sequence). The CDR3 spans 16 residues. The CDR3 is CASSSRGGASTDTQYF. In nucleotides, the CDR3 is TGTGCCAGCAGCTCAAGAGGCGGGGCTAGCACAGATACGCAGTATTTT. The whole variable domain, filled in from reference TRBV7-9 and TRBJ2-3, reads DTGVSQNPRHKITKRGQNVTFRCDPISEHNRLYWYRQTLGQGPEFLTYFQNEAQLEKSRLLSDRFSAERPKGSFSTLEIQRTEQGDSAMYLCASSSRGGASTDTQYFGPGTRLTVL.

The chain uses TRBV7-2 and TRBJ2-1; TRBD1 matches at 7 bases. Germline-derived CDR1 and CDR2 are SGHTA and FQGNSA. CDR3 length equals 13 residues. The V gene end was trimmed by 5 bases and the J gene end by 10 bases; junction bases not matched to a gene: 8. The CDR3 nucleotides are TGTGCCAGCAGCAAGACAGGGATAGACGAGCAGTTCTTC. This codes for CASSKTGIDEQFF.

The V and J genes are TRBV15 and TRBJ2-3; TRBD2 matches at 11 bases. CDR1 and CDR2 (germline): LNHNV, YYDKDF (reference sequence). V was clipped by 0 bases and J by 5 bases; unmatched bases: 16. The CDR3 loop spans 20 amino acids. The CDR3 sequence is CATSRDRPRGLAGAGDTQYF. In DNA form, the CDR3 reads TGTGCCACCAGCAGAGATCGCCCCCGAGGACTAGCGGGTGCTGGAGATACGCAGTATTTT.

The V gene is TRBV7-3, the J gene TRBJ2-6; 7 positions agree with TRBD1. The V and J ends lost 2 bases and 8 bases, in that order; junction bases with no gene match: 6. Germline V gives CDR1 SGHTA, CDR2 FQGTGA. The CDR3 length is 15 residues. CDR3: CASSLGAGGSNVLTF. CDR3 sequence (DNA): TGTGCCAGCAGCTTAGGGGCAGGGGGTTCCAACGTCCTGACTTTC.

With regard to this clone: The sample contains more than one DNA sequence encoding this CDR3. This rearrangement joins TRBV3-1 (or the pseudogene TRBV3-2) to TRBJ2-3, with 12 bases that match TRBD2. After removal of 4 bases from V and 3 bases from J, the junction contained 2 bases not matched to a gene. This CDR3 has 15 amino acids. In germline, CDR1 is LGHDT, CDR2 YNNKEL (reference sequence). The CDR3 here is CASSPGLAGTDTQYF. The CDR3 nucleotides are TGTGCCAGCAGCCCAGGACTAGCGGGAACAGATACGCAGTATTTT.

This clone was detected only a few times. This chain links TRBV28 with TRBJ1-2; D gene unclear. The CDR3 runs to 14 residues. V lost 4 bases and J lost 1, with 10 bases in between. Germline-derived CDR1 and CDR2 are MDHEN and SYDVKM. The CDR3 here is CASSSSPLNYGYTF. DNA of the CDR3: TGTGCCAGCAGTTCCTCTCCACTTAACTATGGCTACACCTTC.

This clone has just one count. V gene TRBV6-6 combines with J gene TRBJ1-5; D is unresolved. This CDR3 region has 13 residues. The V end lost 3 bases, the J end lost 4 bases, and 7 bases lay between the germline ends. Germline CDR1 is MNHNY and CDR2 is SVGAGI (reference sequence). The CDR3 protein is CASSYKENQPQHF. The DNA of the CDR3 is TGTGCCAGCAGTTATAAGGAGAATCAGCCCCAGCATTTT.